These T cell receptor beta chains were read from a single sample in a study of blood T cells in healthy people across ages. A single record per CDR3 protein comes from TCRdb applying MiXCR to the 5' RACE reads. Among 850,000 to 1,100,000 distinct CDR3 sequences, roughly two fifths were seen once, and the ten largest hold about 12%. Sequencing was carried out using blood. The receptors stem from a man aged 18 to 30 in good health. The CDR3 runs from the conserved cysteine through the conserved F or W. The order of the fields is J gene, D gene, V gene, clone size, CDR3 protein, CDR3 DNA. D genes are given only for firm matches. A row's size may be missing; if present it is once, few, many or a size class.

TRBJ1-1 | NA | TRBV6-1 | NA | CASSEASMNTEAFF | TGTGCCAGCAGTGAAGCAAGCATGAACACTGAAGCTTTCTTT
TRBJ1-1 | NA | TRBV20-1 | once | CSAPSGAILNTEAFF | TGCAGTGCCCCTTCGGGGGCGATCTTGAACACTGAAGCTTTCTTT
TRBJ1-2 | TRBD1 | TRBV7-2 | many | CASSSSTGNYGYTF | TGTGCCAGCAGCTCATCGACAGGGAACTATGGCTACACCTTC
TRBJ2-1 | TRBD2 | TRBV9 | few | CASSVGLAGDYNEQFF | TGTGCCAGCAGCGTTGGTCTGGCGGGGGACTACAATGAGCAGTTCTTC
TRBJ1-2 | NA | TRBV4-3 | few | CASSQDRETWGYTF | TGCGCCAGCAGCCAAGACCGGGAAACGTGGGGCTACACCTTC
TRBJ1-2 | NA | TRBV7-2 | few | CASSLDQRSNYGYTF | TGTGCCAGCAGCTTAGACCAGAGGTCTAACTATGGCTACACCTTC
TRBJ2-1 | TRBD2 | TRBV20-1 | few | CSALKSLAGGNEQFF | TGCAGTGCTCTGAAATCCCTAGCGGGGGGAAATGAGCAGTTCTTC
TRBJ2-4 | NA | TRBV11-2 | few | CASSPLGAKNIQYF | TGTGCCAGCAGCCCCCTGGGTGCCAAAAACATTCAGTACTTC
TRBJ1-1 | NA | TRBV7-9 | NA | CASSSRQRHEAFF | TGTGCCAGCAGCTCCCGACAGCGACACGAAGCTTTCTTT
TRBJ1-1 | NA | TRBV20-1 | NA | CSARGSAPETEAFF | TGCAGTGCGAGGGGTTCGGCGCCGGAGACTGAAGCTTTCTTT
TRBJ2-3 | TRBD2 | TRBV5-4 | NA | CASKRTASGSSDTQYF | TGTGCCAGCAAACGTACGGCTAGCGGCAGTTCAGATACGCAGTATTTT
TRBJ1-5 | TRBD1 | TRBV20-1 | NA | CSARQGYTNQPQHF | TGCAGTGCAAGACAGGGTTATACCAATCAGCCCCAGCATTTT
TRBJ2-7 | NA | TRBV5-1 | few | CASSLRQAVEYEQYF | TGCGCCAGCAGCTTGCGACAGGCGGTCGAATACGAGCAGTACTTC
TRBJ2-1 | NA | TRBV20-1 | NA | CSARGGRGPNRNEQFF | TGCAGTGCTAGAGGGGGCCGGGGCCCAAACCGCAATGAGCAGTTCTTC
TRBJ2-3 | TRBD1 | TRBV29-1 | few | CSASDRVDTDTQYF | TGCAGCGCATCGGACAGGGTGGACACAGATACGCAGTATTTT
TRBJ2-1 | NA | TRBV9 | NA | CASTPQLISSYNEQFF | TGTGCCAGCACCCCGCAGTTGATAAGCTCCTACAATGAGCAGTTCTTC
TRBJ2-3 | NA | TRBV28 | once | CASSLPPGGTDTQYF | TGTGCCAGCAGTTTACCTCCAGGGGGCACAGATACGCAGTATTTT
TRBJ1-6 | NA | TRBV21-1 | NA | CASSKKAGNSPLHF | TGTGCCAGCAGCAAAAAGGCAGGGAACTCACCCCTCCACTTT
TRBJ1-4 | NA | TRBV5-1 | NA | CASGSNEKLFF | TGCGCCAGCGGGAGTAATGAAAAACTGTTTTTT
TRBJ1-1 | NA | TRBV2 | NA | CASSEGGSENTEAFF | TGTGCCAGCAGTGAAGGAGGCAGTGAAAACACTGAAGCTTTCTTT
TRBJ2-5 | TRBD2 | TRBV30 | NA | CACTIAGEAQYF | TGTGCCTGTACCATCGCGGGGGAGGCCCAGTACTTC
TRBJ2-2 | TRBD1 | TRBV6-6 | NA | CASSRGQGVIGELFF | TGTGCCAGCAGCCGGGGACAGGGTGTCATCGGGGAGCTGTTTTTT
TRBJ1-1 | NA | TRBV21-1 | NA | CASSLRQGVYTEAFF | TGTGCCAGCAGCCTACGACAGGGGGTGTACACTGAAGCTTTCTTT
TRBJ2-3 | TRBD2 | TRBV24-1 | few | CATSDPREGGTDTQYF | TGTGCCACCAGTGACCCCCGGGAGGGCGGGACAGATACGCAGTATTTT
TRBJ1-5 | NA | TRBV6-5 | NA | CASSYGIGQPQHF | TGTGCCAGCAGTTACGGCATAGGTCAGCCCCAGCATTTT
TRBJ2-4 | NA | TRBV5-6 | NA | CASSLGGDGNIQYF | TGTGCCAGCAGCTTGGGGGGAGACGGAAACATTCAGTACTTC
TRBJ2-3 | NA | TRBV10-3 | many | CAISEVGGDTDTQYF | TGTGCCATCAGTGAAGTAGGAGGGGACACAGATACGCAGTATTTT
TRBJ1-2 | NA | TRBV28 | NA | CASSLQGNYYGYTF | TGTGCCAGCAGTTTACAGGGAAATTACTATGGCTACACCTTC
TRBJ2-5 | NA | TRBV3-1 | few | CASSQDRRVGEQYF | TGTGCCAGCAGCCAAGATAGGAGGGTGGGTGAGCAGTACTTC
TRBJ2-3 | NA | TRBV7-2 | NA | CASSSPRGPGDTQYF | TGTGCCAGCAGCTCCCCTCGAGGGCCGGGAGATACGCAGTATTTT
TRBJ2-7 | NA | TRBV10-3 | NA | CAIRQTDSYEQYF | TGTGCCATCAGACAGACAGATTCCTACGAGCAGTACTTC
TRBJ1-4 | TRBD1 | TRBV7-2 | NA | CASSSQGAIANEKLFF | TGTGCCAGCAGCTCGCAGGGGGCAATAGCTAATGAAAAACTGTTTTTT